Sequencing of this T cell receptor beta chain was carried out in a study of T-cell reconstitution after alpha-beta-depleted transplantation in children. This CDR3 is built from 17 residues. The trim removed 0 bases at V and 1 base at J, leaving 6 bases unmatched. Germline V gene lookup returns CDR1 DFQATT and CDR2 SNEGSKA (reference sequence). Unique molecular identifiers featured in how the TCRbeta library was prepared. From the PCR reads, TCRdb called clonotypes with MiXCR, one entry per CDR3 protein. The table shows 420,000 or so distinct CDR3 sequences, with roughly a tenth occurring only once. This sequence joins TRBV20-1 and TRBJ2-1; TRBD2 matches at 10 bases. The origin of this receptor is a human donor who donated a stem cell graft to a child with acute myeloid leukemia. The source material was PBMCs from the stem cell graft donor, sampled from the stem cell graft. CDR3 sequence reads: CSARDRSSGGSYNEQFF. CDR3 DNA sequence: TGCAGTGCTAGAGATCGGTCTAGCGGGGGTTCCTACAATGAGCAGTTCTTC.